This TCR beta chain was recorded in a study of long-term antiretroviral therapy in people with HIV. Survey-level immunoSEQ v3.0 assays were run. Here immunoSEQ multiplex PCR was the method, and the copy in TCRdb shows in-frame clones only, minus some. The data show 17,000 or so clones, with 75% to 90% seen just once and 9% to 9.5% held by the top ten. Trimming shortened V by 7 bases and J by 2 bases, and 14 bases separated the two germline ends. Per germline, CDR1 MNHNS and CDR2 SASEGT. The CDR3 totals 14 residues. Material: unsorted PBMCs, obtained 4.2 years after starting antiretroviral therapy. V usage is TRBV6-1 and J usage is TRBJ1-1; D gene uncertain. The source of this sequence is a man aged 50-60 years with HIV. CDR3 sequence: CASTTGRGNTEAFF. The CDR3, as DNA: TGTGCCAGCACCACCGGACGGGGAAACACTGAAGCTTTCTTT.